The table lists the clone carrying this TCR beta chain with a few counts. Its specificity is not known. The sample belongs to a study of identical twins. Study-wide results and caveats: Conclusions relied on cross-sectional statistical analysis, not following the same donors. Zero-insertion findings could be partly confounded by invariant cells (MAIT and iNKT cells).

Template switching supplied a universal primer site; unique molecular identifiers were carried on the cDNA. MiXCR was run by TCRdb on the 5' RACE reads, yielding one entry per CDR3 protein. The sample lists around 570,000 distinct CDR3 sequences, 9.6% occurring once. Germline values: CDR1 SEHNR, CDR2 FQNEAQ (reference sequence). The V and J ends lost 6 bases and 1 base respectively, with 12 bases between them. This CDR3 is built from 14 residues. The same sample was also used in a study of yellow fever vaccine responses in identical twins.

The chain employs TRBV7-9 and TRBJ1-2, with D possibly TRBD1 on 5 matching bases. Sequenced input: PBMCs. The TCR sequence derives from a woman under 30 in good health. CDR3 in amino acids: CASSSGQYNYGYTF. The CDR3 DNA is TGTGCCAGCAGTTCAGGACAATATAACTATGGCTACACCTTC.